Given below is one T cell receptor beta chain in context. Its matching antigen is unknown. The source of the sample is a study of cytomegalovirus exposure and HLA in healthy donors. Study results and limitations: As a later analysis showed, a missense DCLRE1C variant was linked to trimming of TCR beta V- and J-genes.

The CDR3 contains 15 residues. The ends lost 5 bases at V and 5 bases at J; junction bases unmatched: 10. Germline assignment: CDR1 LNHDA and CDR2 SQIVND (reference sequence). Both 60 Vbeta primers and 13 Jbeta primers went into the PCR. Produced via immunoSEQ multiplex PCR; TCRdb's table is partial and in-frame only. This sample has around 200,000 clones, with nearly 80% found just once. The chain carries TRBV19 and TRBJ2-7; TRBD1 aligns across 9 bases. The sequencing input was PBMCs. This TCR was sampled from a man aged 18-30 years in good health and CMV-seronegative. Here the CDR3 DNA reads TGTGCCAGTAGTCCAAGGGGACAGGGTTACGACGAGCAGTACTTC. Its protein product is CASSPRGQGYDEQYF.